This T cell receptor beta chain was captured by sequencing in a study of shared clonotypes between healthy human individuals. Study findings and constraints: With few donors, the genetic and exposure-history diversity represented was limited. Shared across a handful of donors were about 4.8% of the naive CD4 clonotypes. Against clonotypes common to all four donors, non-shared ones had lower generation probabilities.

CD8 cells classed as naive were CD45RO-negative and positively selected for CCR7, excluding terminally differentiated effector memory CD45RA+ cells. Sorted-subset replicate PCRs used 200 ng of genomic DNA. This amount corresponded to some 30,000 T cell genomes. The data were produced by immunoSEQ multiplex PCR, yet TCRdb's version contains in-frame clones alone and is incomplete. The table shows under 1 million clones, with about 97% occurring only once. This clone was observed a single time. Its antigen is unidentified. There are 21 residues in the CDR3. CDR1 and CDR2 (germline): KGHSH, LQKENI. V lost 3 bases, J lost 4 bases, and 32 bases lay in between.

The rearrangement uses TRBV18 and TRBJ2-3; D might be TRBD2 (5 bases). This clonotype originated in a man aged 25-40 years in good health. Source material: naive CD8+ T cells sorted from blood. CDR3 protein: CASSPSLGADYIPERADTQYF. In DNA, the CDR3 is TGTGCCAGCTCACCGTCCCTTGGAGCGGATTACATTCCGGAGAGGGCAGATACGCAGTATTTT.